This TCR beta chain derives from a study of shared clonotypes between healthy human individuals. Positive CCR7 selection of CD45RO-negative cells yielded the naive CD8 cells, and terminally differentiated effector memory CD45RA+ cells were excluded. Recent vaccinations or acute infections were absent in the healthy HIV-negative adult donors. TCRdb's copy holds only in-frame clones and misses some; the assay was immunoSEQ multiplex PCR. The sample has approximately 810,000 clones; almost 95% are singletons. The receptor was derived from a young man in good health. The sample taken for sequencing was naive CD8+ T cells sorted from blood.

This CDR3 is CASSLEIPGEQYF. CDR3 nucleotides: TGTGCCAGCAGCTTAGAGATCCCTGGCGAGCAGTACTTC. The chain employs TRBV7-6 and TRBJ2-7; D not resolved. The germline V gene encodes CDR1 SGHVS and CDR2 FNYEAQ. The germline V and J ends were trimmed by 1 base and 6 bases, with 10 bases remaining between them. This CDR3 contains 13 residues.